A single sample is the source of the 5 T cell receptor beta chains below, sequenced in a study of technical replicates of blood from a few donors. Clones were read by immunoSEQ multiplex PCR, and TCRdb kept only the in-frame ones, dropping some. The sample carries under 100,000 clones, 86% recorded once. Sequencing was carried out using PBMCs. The source is a human donor in good health. Some clones in this sample may be carry-over from other donors' samples.

This clone was recorded only once. The CDR3 is CASSPGWRGPQYF. The CDR3, as DNA: TGTGCCAGCAGCCCCGGGTGGAGGGGGCCCCAGTACTTC. The rearrangement uses TRBV7-9 and TRBJ2-5, with D possibly matching TRBD1 (7 bases). Germline values: CDR1 SEHNR, CDR2 FQNEAQ (reference sequence). The V end lost 5 bases, the J end lost 9 bases, and 16 bases lay between the germline ends. This CDR3 has 13 residues.

This clone has a handful of counts. The chain joins TRBV5-4 to TRBJ1-4; D possibly corresponds to TRBD1 (5 bases). Trimming shortened V by 4 bases and J by 4 bases, and 8 bases separated the two germline ends. Germline CDR1 SGHNT, CDR2 YYREEE (reference sequence). This CDR3 comprises 13 residues. The CDR3 here is CASSQGSNEKLFF. In nucleotides, the CDR3 is TGTGCCAGCAGCCAGGGAAGTAATGAAAAACTGTTTTTT.

The rearrangement uses TRBV4-3 and TRBJ1-5; possible D gene TRBD1, 5 bases. The CDR3 is made up of 14 amino acids. The germline gives CDR1 LGHNA, CDR2 YSLEER. V gave up 3 bases and J gave up 6 bases, with 12 bases separating them. The DNA of the CDR3 is TGCGCCAGCAGCCAGGAACCCGGGGGTCAGCCCCAGCATTTT. Translated, it gives CASSQEPGGQPQHF.

V usage is TRBV30 and J usage is TRBJ1-2, with D maybe TRBD1 (5 bases). Germline CDR1 reads GTSNPN; CDR2 reads SVGIG (reference sequence). The CDR3 loop spans 11 amino acids. The V and J ends lost 8 bases and 3 bases respectively, with 10 bases between them. DNA for the CDR3: TGTGCCGGGGGGTGGGACTATGGCTACACCTTC. It encodes CAGGWDYGYTF.

This chain joins TRBV7-9 and TRBJ2-7, with 7 bases matching TRBD1. Looked up from germline, CDR1 is SEHNR and CDR2 is FQNEAQ (reference sequence). Trimming removed 3 bases from V and 2 bases from J; junction bases left unmatched: 4. The CDR3 contains 14 residues. The CDR3 DNA is TGTGCCAGCAGCTTGCAGGGGGACACCTACGAGCAGTACTTC. Amino acids: CASSLQGDTYEQYF.